These 4 T cell receptor beta chains share one sample of origin, sequenced in a study of Graves' ophthalmopathy and Graves' hyperthyroidism. The TCR beta CDR3 regions underwent amplification from RNA transcripts. HTBI primers were employed in first-round RT-PCR, then a second-round multiplex PCR followed. TCRdb itself ran the multiplex PCR reads through MiXCR, one entry per CDR3 protein. The sample carries around 170,000 distinct CDR3 sequences, 30% to 45% recorded once. Sequences were obtained from peripheral blood. All receptors come from a middle-aged woman with Graves' ophthalmopathy.

This clonotype was seen repeatedly, ten times or more. The chain combines TRBV20-1 with TRBJ2-7; 9 positions agree with TRBD2. Germline V gene data show CDR1 as DFQATT and CDR2 as SNEGSKA (reference sequence). The V and J ends lost 2 bases and 7 bases, in that order; junction bases with no gene match: 12. The CDR3 covers 15 residues. The CDR3 nucleotides are TGCAGTGCTAGACGCCGTGGTAGCGGGAGCCTTGAGCAGTACTTC. It is translated as CSARRRGSGSLEQYF.

The chain uses TRBV7-8 and TRBJ2-7; a possible D gene is TRBD2 (6 bases). Trimming shortened V by 6 bases and J by 7 bases, and 19 bases separated the two germline ends. CDR1 is SGHVS and CDR2 is FQNEAQ in the germline V gene. The CDR3 runs 14 residues. In nucleotides, the CDR3 is TGTGCCAGCAGTTATTCGGGGGATTCTAAGGAGCAGTACTTC. This encodes CASSYSGDSKEQYF.

This clonotype was counted many times. This chain links TRBV6-2 or TRBV6-3 with TRBJ2-7, with D possibly matching TRBD1 (5 bases). Per the germline V gene, CDR1 is MNHEY and CDR2 is SVGEGT. The CDR3 runs to 15 residues. V was shortened by 2 bases and J by 3 bases, with 14 bases between the two germline ends. The CDR3 region has the DNA TGTGCCAGCAGTTACAGGACACCTGGGGTCTACGAGCAGTACTTC. Encoded protein: CASSYRTPGVYEQYF.

This clonotype was seen many times. Written as DNA, the CDR3 is TGTGCCAGCAGTGAAGCTGACACGGAGTACTTC. This codes for CASSEADTEYF. The chain carries TRBV25-1 and TRBJ2-4, with D hard to call. The germline gives CDR1 MGHDK, CDR2 SYGVNS. Trimming removed 2 bases at V and 14 bases at J, with 10 bases between. The CDR3 consists of 11 residues.